This T cell receptor (beta chain) was identified in a study of T cells and copy number aberrations in small-cell lung cancer. Study results and limitations: Most clones, about 75-98%, were restricted to a single tumor region.

Here immunoSEQ multiplex PCR was the method, and the copy in TCRdb shows in-frame clones only, minus some. The repertoire has around 2,300 clones, about three quarters of them found once; the top ten carry roughly 9.5%. V was pared by 4 bases and J by 5 bases, with 17 bases between. Germline V CDR1 and CDR2: SEHNR, FQNEAQ (reference sequence). The CDR3 is 15 residues long. Comments on this clone: What it recognizes is unknown.

Patients with resected limited-stage small-cell lung cancer, operated 2008 to 2020. The chain links TRBV7-9 to TRBJ2-5; perhaps D is TRBD1 or TRBD2 (7 bases each). Source material: tumor tissue. The receptor was isolated from a man in his 60s with small cell lung cancer. CDR3 sequence reads: CASSSTRGGDETQYF. CDR3 bases: TGTGCCAGCAGCTCCACCAGGGGGGGGGACGAGACCCAGTACTTC. The full variable domain, completed using reference TRBV7-9 and TRBJ2-5, is DTGVSQNPRHKITKRGQNVTFRCDPISEHNRLYWYRQTLGQGPEFLTYFQNEAQLEKSRLLSDRFSAERPKGSFSTLEIQRTEQGDSAMYLCASSSTRGGDETQYFGPGTRLLVL.